These 20 T cell receptor beta chains came from one sample sequenced in a study of T cells expressing NK-cell markers. TCRdb processed the 5' RACE reads again and assigns one entry to each CDR3 protein, with no DNA. Its table records 550,000 to 600,000 distinct CDR3 sequences. Sample: blood T cells: a sorted CD56 or NKG2C T cell subset, CD4+ or CD8+ T cells, or bulk PBMC T cells (not recorded which). Source of these receptors: a man aged 18 to 30 in good health.

The CDR3 reads CASTLAGSDFNEQFF. The rearrangement links TRBV5-1 to TRBJ2-1; TCRdb proposes TRBD2, but this gene call is untestable without DNA. The germline V gene has CDR1 SGHRS and CDR2 YFSETQ. The CDR3 is 15 amino acids.

The V and J genes are TRBV15 and TRBJ2-4; as DNA is missing, the TRBD2 call by TCRdb cannot be tested. Germline CDR1 reads LNHNV; CDR2 reads YYDKDF (reference sequence). This CDR3 region has 17 residues. The CDR3 protein is CATSKGLAGDYKNIQYF. The variable domain in full, completed from reference TRBV15 and TRBJ2-4, reads DAMVIQNPRYQVTQFGKPVTLSCSQTLNHNVMYWYQQKSSQAPKLLFHYYDKDFNNEADTPDNFQSRRPNTSFCFLDIRSPGLGDTAMYLCATSKGLAGDYKNIQYFGAGTRLSVL.

The chain uses TRBV24-1 and TRBJ2-6; TCRdb reports TRBD1, a call that lacks DNA to check it against. The CDR3 runs to 18 residues. CDR1 is KGHDR, CDR2 SFDVKD, per germline. The CDR3 loop is CATSDPGQGRSGANVLTF.

V and J are TRBV5-1 and TRBJ1-1. From germline, CDR1 is SGHRS and CDR2 YFSETQ. This CDR3 is built from 14 residues. CDR3 amino acids: CASSSGHLGAEAFF.

CDR3 sequence: CASSSLPRQLAKNIQYF. The rearrangement joins TRBV6-5 to TRBJ2-4; TCRdb selects TRBD2, and the lack of DNA leaves this call unchecked. The CDR3 covers 17 residues. Germline CDR1 is MNHEY and CDR2 is SVGAGI.

This chain links TRBV5-1 with TRBJ2-1; TCRdb's D call of TRBD1 is untestable without DNA. The CDR3 runs to 17 residues. Germline V gene lookup returns CDR1 SGHRS and CDR2 YFSETQ. The CDR3 reads CASSLVARVSSYNEQFF.

The chain combines TRBV5-1 with TRBJ2-5. Germline-derived CDR1 and CDR2 are SGHRS and YFSETQ. The CDR3 has 14 residues. This chain's CDR3 is CASSPQTGQETQYF. Full variable domain (outside the CDR3, taken from reference TRBV5-1 and TRBJ2-5): KAGVTQTPRYLIKTRGQQVTLSCSPISGHRSVSWYQQTPGQGLQFLFEYFSETQRNKGNFPGRFSGRQFSNSRSEMNVSTLELGDSALYLCASSPQTGQETQYFGPGTRLLVL.

The J gene is TRBJ2-5, the V gene TRBV7-8; TCRdb's D call of TRBD1 is untestable without DNA. Germline V gene sequence: CDR1 SGHVS, CDR2 FQNEAQ. The CDR3 contains 14 residues. CDR3 amino acids: CASSLRTRRETQYF.

CDR3 residues: CSARVVVGLGSSYNEQFF. The genes are TRBV20-1 and TRBJ2-1; with no DNA, the TCRdb D assignment of TRBD1 cannot be verified. This CDR3 comprises 18 residues. Germline V lookup: CDR1 DFQATT, CDR2 SNEGSKA (reference sequence).

The chain employs TRBV5-6 and TRBJ1-1. The CDR3 consists of 15 residues. Per the germline V gene, CDR1 is SGHDT and CDR2 is YYEEEE. The CDR3 sequence is CASSPGGFPWTEAFF.

The chain recombines TRBV13 with TRBJ2-5; TCRdb's D call of TRBD2 is untestable without DNA. Germline CDR1 PRHDT, CDR2 FYEKMQ (reference sequence). The CDR3 covers 13 residues. This CDR3 is CASGMGGRETQYF.

CDR3 loop: CASSSDRSSGANVLTF. The gene calls are TRBV9 and TRBJ2-6; absent DNA, TCRdb's TRBD1 call cannot be checked. This CDR3 comprises 16 residues. Germline CDR1 and CDR2: SGDLS and YYNGEE.

The genes are TRBV10-3 and TRBJ2-1. The length of the CDR3 is 15 residues. Germline loops: CDR1 ENHRY, CDR2 SYGVKD. This CDR3 is CAISVLIGPTQEQFF.

The V call is TRBV20-1, the J call TRBJ2-1; no DNA is available, so the TRBD1 call from TCRdb remains unchecked. The CDR3 has 16 residues. Germline-derived CDR1 and CDR2 are DFQATT and SNEGSKA (reference sequence). The CDR3 sequence is CSANSKGGHSYNEQFF.

The chain employs TRBV20-1 and TRBJ2-1. This CDR3 is 15 amino acids long. CDR1 is DFQATT, CDR2 SNEGSKA, per germline (reference sequence). CDR3 protein: CSARDLLARYNEQFF.

The rearrangement uses TRBV29-1 and TRBJ2-5. Germline lookup yields CDR1 SQVTM and CDR2 ANQGSEA. The CDR3 sequence is 16 residues long. The CDR3 here is CSVEARDIYFQETQYF.

The chain carries TRBV2 and TRBJ2-3; as DNA is missing, the TRBD1 call by TCRdb cannot be tested. CDR3 length: 14 residues. The germline V gene encodes CDR1 SNHLY and CDR2 FYNNEI. The CDR3 is CASSPEARTDTQYF.

The J gene is TRBJ2-1, the V gene TRBV24-1; lacking DNA, the TRBD2 call made by TCRdb goes unchecked. The CDR3 sequence is 15 residues long. Germline lookup yields CDR1 KGHDR and CDR2 SFDVKD. The CDR3 sequence is CATRSAGGPKDEQFF.

V usage is TRBV14 and J usage is TRBJ2-7; lacking DNA, the TRBD1 call made by TCRdb goes unchecked. Germline CDR1 SGHDN, CDR2 FVKESK. This CDR3 has 15 residues. CDR3 sequence reads: CASSGRTERPYEQYF.

The chain employs TRBV2 and TRBJ2-7; TCRdb gives TRBD2 as the D gene, but with no DNA this cannot be confirmed. Looked up from germline, CDR1 is SNHLY and CDR2 is FYNNEI. The CDR3 loop spans 14 amino acids. The CDR3 is CASKTSGWTYEQYF. The full variable domain, with the rest looked up from reference TRBV2 and TRBJ2-7, is EPEVTQTPSHQVTQMGQEVILRCVPISNHLYFYWYRQILGQKVEFLVSFYNNEISEKSEIFDDQFSVERPDGSNFTLKIRSTKLEDSAMYFCASKTSGWTYEQYFGPGTRLTVT.